This TCR beta chain was identified in a study of T cells expressing NK-cell markers. Looking at the study overall: Among the eight sequenced donors, seven tested HCMV-seropositive and one tested seronegative.

TCRdb re-called the 5' RACE reads, yielding one record per CDR3 amino acid sequence without DNA. The sample yields about 400,000 distinct CDR3 sequences, of which the top ten take up about 10%. CDR3 length: 15 residues. Germline values: CDR1 SGHRS, CDR2 YFSETQ. The receptor's source is a woman between 50 and 59 years old in good health. The specimen sequenced was blood T cells: a sorted CD56 or NKG2C T cell subset, CD4+ or CD8+ T cells, or bulk PBMC T cells (not recorded which). The chain uses TRBV5-1 and TRBJ2-5; TCRdb indicates TRBD1, and absent DNA this call remains unverified. The CDR3 loop is CASSSVVGRGETQYF.